These 3 T cell receptor beta chains share one sample of origin, sequenced in a study of blood T cell repertoires in COVID-19 (TCRdb year 2020). Receptors were amplified or captured by the immunoSEQ multiplex PCR assay. TCRdb's version of the immuneACCESS table is confined to in-frame rearrangements and falls short of the full clone set. An unresolved V gene accounts for under half of the shortfall where checked; the remainder is of unknown origin. Here the sample has about 210,000 clones; around 83% occur a single time. Of the sample, roughly 8.8% falls within the top ten clones. Sequencing was performed on peripheral blood. The receptors were sampled from a woman in her forties or fifties with acute or convalescent COVID-19.

V usage is TRBV5-1 and J usage is TRBJ2-7; D ambiguous. Trimming stripped 3 bases from V and 8 bases from J, with 18 bases between. Germline assignment: CDR1 SGHRS and CDR2 YFSETQ. The CDR3 has 14 amino acids. The CDR3 reads CASSSGYDPTKQYF. CDR3 in DNA: TGCGCCAGCAGCTCAGGCTACGACCCTACGAAGCAGTACTTC.

This clone appeared a few times. V is TRBV28 and J is TRBJ1-4, with TRBD1 as a possible D gene (5 bases). The CDR3 has 13 amino acids. CDR1 MDHEN and CDR2 SYDVKM come from the germline V gene. V shed 8 bases and J shed 4 bases, with 11 bases lying between them. CDR3 coding DNA: TGTGCCAGCCGGGGAGGGGTTAATGAAAAACTGTTTTTT. Translation gives CASRGGVNEKLFF.

The chain recombines TRBV3-1 (or the pseudogene TRBV3-2) with TRBJ1-1; possible D gene TRBD1, 5 bases. Trimming removed 0 bases at V and 3 bases at J, with 11 bases between. The CDR3 loop spans 15 amino acids. The germline V gene has CDR1 LGHDT and CDR2 YNNKEL (reference sequence). The DNA for the CDR3 is TGTGCCAGCAGCCAAGATCTGTGGGGCTACACTGAAGCTTTCTTT. Translated: CASSQDLWGYTEAFF.